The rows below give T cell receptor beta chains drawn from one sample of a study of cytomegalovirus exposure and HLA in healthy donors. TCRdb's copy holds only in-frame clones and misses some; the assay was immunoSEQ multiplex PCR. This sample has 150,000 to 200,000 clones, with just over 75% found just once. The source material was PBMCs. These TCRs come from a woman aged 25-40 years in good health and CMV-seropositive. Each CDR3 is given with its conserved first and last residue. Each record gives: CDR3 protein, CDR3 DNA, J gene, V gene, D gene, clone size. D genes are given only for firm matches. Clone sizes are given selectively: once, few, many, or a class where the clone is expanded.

CDR3: CASGLLEGDTEAFF; DNA: TGTGCCAGCGGTTTGTTAGAGGGGGACACTGAAGCTTTCTTT; J: TRBJ1-1; V: TRBV6-6; D: NA; size: NA
CDR3: CASSTYRGGNEKLFF; DNA: TGTGCCAGTAGCACATACAGGGGTGGAAATGAAAAACTGTTTTTT; J: TRBJ1-4; V: TRBV19; D: TRBD1; size: NA
CDR3: CASSQEDRDSNEQFF; DNA: TGCGCCAGCAGCCAAGAGGACAGGGATAGTAATGAGCAGTTCTTC; J: TRBJ2-1; V: TRBV4-3; D: TRBD1; size: NA
CDR3: CASSREARGANVLTF; DNA: TGTGCCAGCTCACGAGAAGCGCGGGGGGCCAACGTCCTGACTTTC; J: TRBJ2-6; V: TRBV18; D: NA; size: NA
CDR3: CASSLEGVRNSPLHF; DNA: TGCGCCAGCAGCTTGGAAGGGGTGCGTAATTCACCCCTCCACTTT; J: TRBJ1-6; V: TRBV5-1; D: NA; size: NA
CDR3: CASSLVINSYEQYF; DNA: TGTGCCAGCAGTTTAGTTATTAACTCCTACGAGCAGTACTTC; J: TRBJ2-7; V: TRBV27; D: NA; size: once
CDR3: CASSLRTGGSYEQYF; DNA: TGCGCCAGCAGCTTACGGACAGGGGGGTCCTACGAGCAGTACTTC; J: TRBJ2-7; V: TRBV4-3; D: TRBD1; size: NA
CDR3: CASSFSGGLTDTQYF; DNA: TGTGCCAGCAGTTTTAGCGGGGGGCTCACAGATACGCAGTATTTT; J: TRBJ2-3; V: TRBV6-6; D: TRBD2; size: NA
CDR3: CSVFVASERLFF; DNA: TGCAGCGTTTTCGTAGCCTCCGAGAGACTGTTTTTT; J: TRBJ1-4; V: TRBV29-1; D: NA; size: few
CDR3: CASSESGLEQFF; DNA: TGTGCCAGCAGTGAGAGCGGGTTGGAGCAGTTCTTC; J: TRBJ2-1; V: TRBV2; D: NA; size: NA
CDR3: CASSYRGKTESGYTF; DNA: TGTGCCAGCAGTTACAGAGGAAAGACGGAATCTGGCTACACCTTC; J: TRBJ1-2; V: TRBV6-5; D: NA; size: NA
CDR3: CASSLAGLAGRTDTQYF; DNA: TGTGCCAGCAGCTTGGCAGGACTAGCGGGACGCACAGATACGCAGTATTTT; J: TRBJ2-3; V: TRBV5-6; D: TRBD2; size: NA
CDR3: CASAPYRVYRNEQFF; DNA: TGCGCCAGCGCCCCGTACAGGGTGTACCGCAATGAGCAGTTCTTC; J: TRBJ2-1; V: TRBV23-1; D: NA; size: once
CDR3: CASSSPGQLYYGYTF; DNA: TGTGCCAGCAGCTCACCGGGACAGCTTTACTATGGCTACACCTTC; J: TRBJ1-2; V: TRBV5-6; D: TRBD1; size: NA
CDR3: CASSQQGAIDEQYF; DNA: TGCGCCAGCAGCCAACAGGGAGCTATCGACGAGCAGTACTTC; J: TRBJ2-7; V: TRBV5-1; D: NA; size: NA
CDR3: CASSSLAGQGSYLGETQYF; DNA: TGTGCCAGCAGTTCCCTCGCTGGACAGGGGTCGTATCTCGGAGAGACCCAGTACTTC; J: TRBJ2-5; V: TRBV7-6; D: TRBD1; size: NA
CDR3: CASSRDRGNTEAFF; DNA: TGTGCCAGCAGCAGGGACAGGGGGAACACTGAAGCTTTCTTT; J: TRBJ1-1; V: TRBV7-6; D: TRBD1; size: NA
CDR3: CASSLGGSQETQYF; DNA: TGCGCCAGCAGCTTGGGCGGGTCTCAAGAGACCCAGTACTTC; J: TRBJ2-5; V: TRBV5-1; D: NA; size: few
CDR3: CASAASGPMPQYF; DNA: TGTGCCAGCGCGGCTAGCGGGCCTATGCCCCAGTACTTC; J: TRBJ2-5; V: TRBV7-6; D: TRBD2; size: NA
CDR3: CASSLGDSREPPQETQYF; DNA: TGTGCCAGCAGCTTAGGGGATTCGCGGGAGCCACCACAAGAGACCCAGTACTTC; J: TRBJ2-5; V: TRBV13; D: TRBD2; size: NA
CDR3: CASRAATGHGYTF; DNA: TGTGCCAGCAGAGCAGCGACAGGACATGGCTACACCTTC; J: TRBJ1-2; V: TRBV27; D: NA; size: once
CDR3: CASSLKGEGNQPQHF; DNA: TGTGCCAGCAGTTTAAAAGGGGAGGGCAATCAGCCCCAGCATTTT; J: TRBJ1-5; V: TRBV28; D: NA; size: NA
CDR3: CASSLRGGTVRLGSYEQYF; DNA: TGTGCCAGCAGCTTAAGGGGGGGGACGGTGCGATTGGGATCCTACGAGCAGTACTTC; J: TRBJ2-7; V: TRBV7-2; D: NA; size: NA
CDR3: CASSTRQGSEAFF; DNA: TGTGCCAGCAGCACTCGACAGGGCTCTGAAGCTTTCTTT; J: TRBJ1-1; V: TRBV7-2; D: TRBD1; size: once
CDR3: CASQEQRNQPQHF; DNA: TGTGCCAGCCAAGAACAGCGCAATCAGCCCCAGCATTTT; J: TRBJ1-5; V: TRBV18; D: NA; size: NA
CDR3: CASSPGVAGAQETQYF; DNA: TGCGCCAGCAGCCCCGGGGTAGCGGGGGCCCAAGAGACCCAGTACTTC; J: TRBJ2-5; V: TRBV5-1; D: TRBD2; size: NA
CDR3: CASSRGSGYEKLFF; DNA: TGTGCCAGCAGTCGCGGGTCAGGTTATGAAAAACTGTTTTTT; J: TRBJ1-4; V: TRBV9; D: NA; size: NA
CDR3: CASSLADSYGYTF; DNA: TGTGCCAGCAGCTTAGCCGACAGCTATGGCTACACCTTC; J: TRBJ1-2; V: TRBV7-2; D: NA; size: NA
CDR3: CASGLRQGAESNQPQHF; DNA: TGTGCTAGTGGTTTAAGGCAGGGGGCAGAAAGCAATCAGCCCCAGCATTTT; J: TRBJ1-5; V: TRBV12-5; D: TRBD1; size: NA
CDR3: CASSPAGGVSGNTIYF; DNA: TGTGCCAGCAGCCCGGCCGGGGGGGTCTCTGGAAACACCATATATTTT; J: TRBJ1-3; V: TRBV7-2; D: NA; size: NA
CDR3: CASSSDSMNTEAFF; DNA: TGCGCCAGCAGCTCGGACAGCATGAACACTGAAGCTTTCTTT; J: TRBJ1-1; V: TRBV5-1; D: NA; size: NA
CDR3: CASSYSEGQGNTIYF; DNA: TGTGCCAGCAGTTACTCGGAAGGACAGGGAAACACCATATATTTT; J: TRBJ1-3; V: TRBV6-5; D: NA; size: few
CDR3: CASSFRRGGGNEQFF; DNA: TGTGCCAGCAGCTTTAGGCGGGGGGGCGGCAATGAGCAGTTCTTC; J: TRBJ2-1; V: TRBV11-3; D: TRBD2; size: NA
CDR3: CASINTGGLQPQHF; DNA: TGTGCCAGCATCAATACGGGGGGACTTCAGCCCCAGCATTTT; J: TRBJ1-5; V: TRBV28; D: NA; size: NA
CDR3: CAWNNQGSIQPQHF; DNA: TGTGCCTGGAATAACCAGGGTTCGATTCAGCCCCAGCATTTT; J: TRBJ1-5; V: TRBV30; D: NA; size: NA
CDR3: CASSLFTGGGLGDTQYF; DNA: TGTGCCAGCAGTTTATTCACAGGGGGCGGCCTCGGAGATACGCAGTATTTT; J: TRBJ2-3; V: TRBV27; D: TRBD1; size: NA
CDR3: CASSYSRRSSYEQYF; DNA: TGTGCCAGCAGTTACTCGAGGCGGAGCTCCTACGAGCAGTACTTC; J: TRBJ2-7; V: TRBV6-5; D: NA; size: NA
CDR3: CAIRGPNQPQHF; DNA: TGTGCCATCAGGGGGCCGAATCAGCCCCAGCATTTT; J: TRBJ1-5; V: TRBV10-3; D: NA; size: NA
CDR3: CASGDRFSYEQYF; DNA: TGTGCCAGCGGAGATAGGTTCTCCTACGAGCAGTACTTC; J: TRBJ2-7; V: TRBV2; D: NA; size: NA
CDR3: CASSLTGAYEQYF; DNA: TGCGCCAGCAGCCTTACGGGGGCCTACGAGCAGTACTTC; J: TRBJ2-7; V: TRBV4-3; D: NA; size: NA
CDR3: CALDRGLVEAFF; DNA: TGTGCCCTAGACAGGGGGCTGGTTGAAGCTTTCTTT; J: TRBJ1-1; V: TRBV30; D: TRBD1; size: NA
CDR3: CASLLDRNGNTIYF; DNA: TGTGCCAGCTTATTGGACAGAAATGGAAACACCATATATTTT; J: TRBJ1-3; V: TRBV2; D: NA; size: NA
CDR3: CASSFSGDTGNTIYF; DNA: TGTGCCAGCAGCTTTTCAGGTGACACTGGAAACACCATATATTTT; J: TRBJ1-3; V: TRBV5-5; D: NA; size: few
CDR3: CASSLGAGQDYGYTF; DNA: TGTGCCAGCAGCTTAGGGGCGGGACAGGACTATGGCTACACCTTC; J: TRBJ1-2; V: TRBV7-9; D: TRBD1; size: NA
CDR3: CASSRDSQETQYF; DNA: TGCGCCAGCAGTAGGGACAGCCAAGAGACCCAGTACTTC; J: TRBJ2-5; V: TRBV5-1; D: TRBD1; size: NA
CDR3: CASSPGRAPQETQYF; DNA: TGTGCCAGCAGCCCGGGGAGGGCCCCACAAGAGACCCAGTACTTC; J: TRBJ2-5; V: TRBV7-9; D: TRBD2; size: NA
CDR3: CASSRFGRDTEAFF; DNA: TGCGCCAGCAGCCGTTTCGGGCGGGACACTGAAGCTTTCTTT; J: TRBJ1-1; V: TRBV5-1; D: NA; size: NA